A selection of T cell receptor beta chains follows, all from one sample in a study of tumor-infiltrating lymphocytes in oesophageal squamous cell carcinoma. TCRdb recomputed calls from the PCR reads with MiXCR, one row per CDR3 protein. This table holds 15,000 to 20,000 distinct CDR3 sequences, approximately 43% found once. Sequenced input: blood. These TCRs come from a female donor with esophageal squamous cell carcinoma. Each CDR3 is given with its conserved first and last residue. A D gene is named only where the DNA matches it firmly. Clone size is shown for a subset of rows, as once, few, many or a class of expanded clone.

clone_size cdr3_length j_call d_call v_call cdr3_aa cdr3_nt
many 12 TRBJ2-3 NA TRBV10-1 CASSESRDTQYF TGCGCCAGCAGTGAGAGTAGGGATACGCAGTATTTT
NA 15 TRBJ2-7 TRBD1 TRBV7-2 CASSPRPGQTYEQYF TGTGCCAGCAGCCCTCGTCCGGGACAGACCTACGAGCAGTACTTC
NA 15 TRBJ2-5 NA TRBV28 CASSSLLGPQNDQYF TGTGCCAGCAGTTCCCTGCTCGGCCCACAAAATGACCAGTACTTC
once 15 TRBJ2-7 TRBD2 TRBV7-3 CASSLKSGGQYEQYF TGTGCCAGCAGCTTAAAAAGCGGGGGGCAGTACGAGCAGTACTTC
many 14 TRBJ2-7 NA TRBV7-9 CASSSRERSYEQYF TGTGCCAGCAGCTCCCGGGAGCGCTCCTACGAGCAGTACTTC
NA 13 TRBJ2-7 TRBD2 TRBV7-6 CASSSALASEQYF TGTGCCAGCAGCTCCGCACTAGCGAGCGAGCAGTACTTC
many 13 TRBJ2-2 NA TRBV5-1 CASSFGATGELFF TGCGCCAGCAGCTTCGGGGCCACCGGGGAGCTGTTTTTT
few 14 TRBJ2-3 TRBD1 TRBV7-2 CASSANRGRDTQYF TGTGCCAGCAGCGCGAACAGGGGGCGGGATACGCAGTATTTT
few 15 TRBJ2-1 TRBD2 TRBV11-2 CASSPQRLANNEQFF TGTGCCAGCAGCCCACAACGACTAGCGAACAATGAGCAGTTCTTC
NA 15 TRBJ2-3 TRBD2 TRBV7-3 CASSKWSGNADTQYF TGTGCCAGCAGCAAGTGGAGCGGGAATGCAGATACGCAGTATTTT
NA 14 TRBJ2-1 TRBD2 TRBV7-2 CASSLLAGVGEQFF TGTGCCAGCAGCTTACTAGCGGGAGTGGGTGAGCAGTTCTTC
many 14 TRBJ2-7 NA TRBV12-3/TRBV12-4 CASSLRPDRYEQYF TGTGCCAGCAGTTTACGGCCCGACAGGTACGAGCAGTACTTC
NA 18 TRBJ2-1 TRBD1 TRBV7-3 CASSLGLPGQGILNEQFF TGTGCCAGCAGCTTAGGATTACCGGGACAGGGGATTCTCAATGAGCAGTTCTTC
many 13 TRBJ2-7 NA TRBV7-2 CASSPAVDVEQYF TGTGCCAGCAGCCCGGCCGTAGACGTCGAGCAGTACTTC
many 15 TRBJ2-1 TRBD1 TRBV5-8 CASSFTGAYYNEQFF TGTGCCAGCAGCTTCACAGGGGCTTACTACAATGAGCAGTTCTTC
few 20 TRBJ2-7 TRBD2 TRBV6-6 CASSYLGTSGIVRSYNEQYF TGTGCCAGCAGTTACCTTGGGACTAGCGGGATAGTTCGCTCCTACAATGAGCAGTACTTC
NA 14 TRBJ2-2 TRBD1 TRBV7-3 CASSRQGEAGELFF TGTGCCAGCAGCCGACAGGGGGAGGCCGGGGAGCTGTTTTTT
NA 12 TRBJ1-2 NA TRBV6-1 CASSEAGYGYTF TGTGCCAGCAGTGAAGCAGGCTATGGCTACACCTTC
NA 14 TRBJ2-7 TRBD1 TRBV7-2 CASSPYRGNDEQYF TGTGCCAGCAGCCCGTACAGGGGTAACGACGAGCAGTACTTC
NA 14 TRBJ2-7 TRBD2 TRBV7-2 CASSLAGGPYEQYF TGTGCCAGCAGCTTAGCGGGAGGGCCTTACGAGCAGTACTTC
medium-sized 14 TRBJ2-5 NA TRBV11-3 CASSLDEQGETQYF TGTGCCAGCAGCTTAGATGAACAGGGAGAGACCCAGTACTTC
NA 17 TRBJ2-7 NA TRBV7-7 CASSLFPGTPIYNEQYF TGTGCCAGCAGCTTATTCCCCGGGACCCCTATATACAATGAGCAGTACTTC
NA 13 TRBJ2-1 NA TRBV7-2 CASSLDQMGEQFF TGTGCCAGCAGCTTAGACCAGATGGGTGAGCAGTTCTTC
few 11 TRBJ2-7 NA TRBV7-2 CASSAQYEQYF TGTGCCAGCAGCGCACAGTACGAGCAGTACTTC
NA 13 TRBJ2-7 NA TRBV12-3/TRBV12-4 CASSDETFYEQYF TGTGCCAGCAGTGATGAGACTTTCTACGAGCAGTACTTC
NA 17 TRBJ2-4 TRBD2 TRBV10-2 CASNPGTSASNTGELYF TGCGCCAGCAATCCCGGGACTAGCGCGAGTAACACCGGGGAGCTGTACTTC
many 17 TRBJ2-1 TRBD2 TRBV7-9 CASSPAASGIFWNEQFF TGTGCCAGCAGCCCAGCAGCTAGCGGGATCTTCTGGAATGAGCAGTTCTTC
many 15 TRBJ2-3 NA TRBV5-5 CASSLEPGRRDTQYF TGTGCCAGCAGCTTGGAGCCAGGGCGGAGAGATACGCAGTATTTT
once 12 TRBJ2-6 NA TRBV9 CASLSGANVLTF TGTGCCAGTCTCTCTGGGGCCAACGTCCTGACTTTC
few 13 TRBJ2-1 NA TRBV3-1 CASSRTFYNEQFF TGTGCCAGCAGCCGGACTTTTTACAATGAGCAGTTCTTC
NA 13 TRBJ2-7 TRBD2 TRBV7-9 CASSVGLVNEQYF TGTGCCAGCAGCGTGGGACTAGTTAATGAGCAGTACTTC
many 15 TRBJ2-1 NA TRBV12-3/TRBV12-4 CASSLRAGRVGEQFF TGTGCCAGCAGTTTGCGTGCTGGGCGGGTCGGGGAGCAGTTCTTC
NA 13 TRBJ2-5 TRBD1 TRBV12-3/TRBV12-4 CASSLGTVETQYF TGTGCCAGCAGCCTAGGGACAGTGGAGACCCAGTACTTC
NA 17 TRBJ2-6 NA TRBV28 CASSPPTDGLIRAVLRF NA
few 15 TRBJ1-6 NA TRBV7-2 CASSDGTLPFSPLHF TGTGCCAGCAGCGACGGAACTCTTCCTTTTTCACCCCTCCACTTT
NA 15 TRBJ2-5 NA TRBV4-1 CASSQELARVETQYF TGCGCCAGCAGCCAAGAATTAGCGAGGGTGGAGACCCAGTACTTC
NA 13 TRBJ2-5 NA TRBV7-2 CASSALTQETQYF TGTGCCAGCAGCGCTTTGACCCAAGAGACCCAGTACTTC
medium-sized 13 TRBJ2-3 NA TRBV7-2 CASSFGRTDTQYF TGTGCCAGCAGCTTCGGCCGCACAGATACGCAGTATTTT
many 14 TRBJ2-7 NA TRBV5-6 CASSLGGDSYEQYF TGTGCCAGCAGCTTAGGTGGGGACTCCTACGAGCAGTACTTC
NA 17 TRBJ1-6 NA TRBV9 CASSPGASWGKNSPLHF TGTGCCAGCAGCCCGGGGGCCAGTTGGGGAAAAAATTCACCCCTCCACTTT
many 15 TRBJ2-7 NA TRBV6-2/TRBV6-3 CASASTGDTTYEQYF TGTGCCAGCGCCTCCACGGGGGACACTACCTACGAGCAGTACTTC
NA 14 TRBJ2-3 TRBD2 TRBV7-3 CASSSGLATDTQYF TGTGCCAGCAGCTCCGGACTAGCGACAGATACGCAGTATTTT
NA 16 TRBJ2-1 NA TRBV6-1 CASSPKGAEFNNEQFF TGTGCCAGCAGTCCTAAGGGAGCGGAGTTTAACAATGAGCAGTTCTTC
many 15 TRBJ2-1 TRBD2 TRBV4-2 CASSPGGSSYNEQFF TGTGCCAGCAGCCCGGGCGGGAGCTCCTACAATGAGCAGTTCTTC
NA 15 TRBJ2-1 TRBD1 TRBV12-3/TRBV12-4 CASSSSGGGGDEQFF TGTGCCAGCAGTTCCTCAGGGGGCGGTGGCGATGAGCAGTTCTTC
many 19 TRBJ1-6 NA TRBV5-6 CASSLLQGPTHNYNSPLHF TGTGCCAGCAGCCTCCTGCAGGGACCGACACATAATTATAATTCACCCCTCCACTTT
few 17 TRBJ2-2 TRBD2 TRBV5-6 CASSFGFSGSSAGELFF TGTGCCAGCAGCTTTGGGTTTAGCGGGAGTTCGGCCGGGGAGCTGTTTTTT
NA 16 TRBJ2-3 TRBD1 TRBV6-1 CASSMLGQGGTDTQYF TGTGCCAGCAGCATGTTGGGACAGGGAGGCACAGATACGCAGTATTTT
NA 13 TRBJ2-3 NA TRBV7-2 CASSLGHVNEQYF TGTGCCAGCAGCTTAGGACATGTTAACGAGCAGTATTTT
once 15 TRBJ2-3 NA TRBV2 CASHPGLARDETQYF TGTGCCTCTCATCCGGGGTTAGCGCGAGATGAGACCCAGTATTTT
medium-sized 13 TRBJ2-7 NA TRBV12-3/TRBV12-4 CASSSRQTYEQYF TGTGCCAGCAGTTCCCGACAGACCTACGAGCAGTACTTC
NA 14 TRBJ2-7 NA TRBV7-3 CASVVGQSSYEQYF TGTGCCAGCGTGGTTGGGCAGAGCTCCTACGAGCAGTACTTC
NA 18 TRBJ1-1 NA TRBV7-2 CASSLILGLRVMDTEAFF TGTGCCAGCAGCCTAATTCTCGGCCTGCGTGTCATGGACACTGAAGCTTTCTTT
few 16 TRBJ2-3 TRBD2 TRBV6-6 CASSYLRGGWTDTQYF TGTGCCAGCAGTTACTTGCGGGGGGGCTGGACAGATACGCAGTATTTT
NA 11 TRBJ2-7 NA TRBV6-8 CASRTRGEQYF TGTGCCAGCAGAACCCGAGGCGAGCAGTACTTC
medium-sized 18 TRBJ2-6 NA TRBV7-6 CASSLLAPLSSGANVLTF TGTGCCAGCAGCTTATTGGCGCCCCTGAGCTCTGGGGCCAACGTCCTGACTTTC
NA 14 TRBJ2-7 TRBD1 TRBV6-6 CASSVGQGFSPLHF TGTGCCAGCAGTGTCGGACAGGGGTTTTCACCCCTCCACTTC
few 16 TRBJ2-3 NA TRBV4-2 CASSQEGGLGTETQYF TGTGCCAGCAGCCAAGAAGGAGGACTAGGGACAGAGACGCAGTATTTT
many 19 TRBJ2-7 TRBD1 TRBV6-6 CASSYSRDRRNHRSYEQYF TGTGCCAGCAGTTACTCGAGGGACAGGCGTAATCACCGCTCCTACGAGCAGTACTTC